This T cell receptor (beta chain) came from a study of human T cells and chemical hapten exposure (dated by TCRdb to 2020 to 2022). Regarding the study in general: For sensitization, 2% DPC in acetone was applied to a roughly 2 cm by roughly 2 cm area of upper inner arm skin. Patients additionally received weekly therapeutic DPC doses to the scalp throughout the roughly 25-week study period. Patch testing was performed on the upper back with Finn chambers containing 0.01% DPC, and the patch tests were scored after 6 days according to International Contact Dermatitis Research Group standards. The patient cohort, mostly female, included alopecia areata with under or over 50% scalp involvement, alopecia totalis and alopecia universalis. Libraries were pooled for sequencing, and variation in per-sample TCR yields was attributed mainly to small differences in library volumes within the pool. Peripheral blood TCR repertoire changes were tracked in vivo in alopecia patients during primary and secondary sensitization to the hapten diphenylcyclopropenone (DPC). Blood samples were taken from patients before sensitization (week 0) and then at 2, 6 and about 24 weeks after DPC sensitization. Blood for TCR sequencing was provided by twenty-nine alopecia patients at one to four time points (pre-sensitization, 2, 6 and 24 weeks). Paper-wide results and their limitations: Repeated subsampling changed both the strength of the expansion versus patch-test correlation and the threshold at which the correlation became significant. Expanded TCRs formed significantly more large CDR3 similarity clusters than pre-sensitization or healthy control sets, consistent with antigen-driven responses. Patch test score was positively correlated with the number of PT1 expanded TCRs, with significance at thresholds 8, 16 and 32 but not at 4. DPC sensitization did not change how many TCRs were above 1 in 1000 frequency, and no evidence was found of alterations in global repertoire structure. Because every patient had alopecia, a presumed autoimmune disease, the patients' immune response might differ from that of healthy individuals.

For CDR1 and CDR2, the germline V gene lists SGHTA and FQGNSA. V sheds 5 bases and J sheds 2 bases, leaving 13 bases between their ends. From the cysteine up to the phenylalanine, the CDR3 has a length of 14 residues. The kept DNA is CDR3 alone, 42 bases in frame from the first base. This clonotype has just a few counts. Which antigen it targets is not known. It has no much larger one-base neighbor in the sample; base qualities were not kept. The meaning of the sample's time point label: patch test 2, 6 weeks after DPC sensitization. The treatment or condition label, as the study defines it: therapeutic diphenylcyclopropenone sensitization with weekly scalp DPC. Blood at each patch-test visit was drawn before the patch test was applied. Eligible patients were aged 18 to 70, diagnosed with alopecia, deemed suitable for DPC therapy, and excluded if pregnant. Total RNA was extracted from unfractionated whole blood collected in Tempus Blood RNA tubes.

Library construction relied on RACE. TCRdb lists the instrument as NextSeq 500. Library preparation attached unique molecular identifiers to individual cDNA molecules for quantitative, reproducible TCR counting. Both TCR alpha and TCR beta chains were sequenced from each blood RNA sample. Turning to the authors' computational methods: The median number of TCRs per sample was 85,000 to 100,000, ranging from roughly 23,224 to 690,600. V, J and CDR3 annotation of the TCR reads was carried out using the Decombinator software suite. Every sample was subsampled to the same number of TCRs (28,000) for the PS versus PT1 abundance plots. Expanded TCRs were defined as absent before sensitization and observed at least eight times at the 2-week time point. TCRdb ran its own pipeline on the public reads, namely fastp trimming at Q25 and MiXCR clone calling, and kept in-frame beta chains. Each record represents a unique CDR3 protein, reported with the most common genes and DNA among its rows. V and J calls and clone size were set by TCRdb, not the authors. Present in this sample are approximately 92,000 distinct CDR3 sequences, over 10% of which were seen just once. The top ten constitute 2.5% to 4% of the sample.

This clonotype was obtained from a middle-aged woman with alopecia areata. Some clones in this sample may be carry-over from other donors' samples. The sequencing used whole blood, collected in connection with sensitization to the hapten diphenylcyclopropenone (DPC). Rearrangement joined TRBV7-2 to TRBJ2-7, and perhaps TRBD1 as D gene, on 6 matching bases. The DNA sequence reads TGTGCCAGCAGCAATCGGGACAAGACCTACGAGCAGTACTTC. This translates into CASSNRDKTYEQYF. The entire variable domain, with the stretches around the CDR3 drawn from the reference TRBV7-2 and TRBJ2-7 proteins, is GAGVSQSPSNKVTEKGKDVELRCDPISGHTALYWYRQSLGQGLEFLIYFQGNSAPDKSGLPSDRFSAERTGGSVSTLTIQRTQQEDSAVYLCASSNRDKTYEQYFGPGTRLTVT.